This entry lists 8 T cell receptor beta chains sequenced from one sample in a study of shared clonotypes between healthy human individuals. The protocol was immunoSEQ multiplex PCR, while the TCRdb copy is restricted to in-frame clones and leaves out a portion. The sample has 2,100,000 or so clones; approximately 96% are singletons. Sequenced input: naive CD4+ T cells sorted from blood. Subset in this sample: CD45RA+ positively selected. The receptor source for this set is a man between 18 and 35 years old in good health.

The rearrangement joins TRBV4-1 to TRBJ1-3; maybe TRBD1 (5 bases). The CDR3 has 20 amino acids. Germline values: CDR1 MGHRA, CDR2 YSYEKL. V gave up 2 bases and J gave up 0 bases, with 23 bases separating them. CDR3 DNA sequence: TGCGCCAGCAGCCAATCCCCTACTGGGGGTATCGAAAGCTCTGGAAACACCATATATTTT. Its translation: CASSQSPTGGIESSGNTIYF.

This rearrangement joins TRBV13 to TRBJ2-5; TRBD2 is a possible D gene (6 bases). Germline CDR1 is PRHDT and CDR2 is FYEKMQ (reference sequence). The CDR3 consists of 15 residues. Trimming removed 0 bases from V and 4 bases from J, with 12 bases in between. The CDR3 protein is CASSLGRLASETQYF. In DNA form, the CDR3 reads TGTGCCAGCAGCTTAGGTAGGCTAGCGTCAGAGACCCAGTACTTC.

The chain joins TRBV19 to TRBJ1-6; D is unclear. CDR1 is LNHDA and CDR2 is SQIVND in the germline V gene (reference sequence). The CDR3 spans 13 residues. With 6 bases removed from V and 9 bases from J, the gap between germline ends came to 12 bases. CDR3 coding DNA: TGTGCCAGTAGGGGCGGGGTTACTTCACCCCTCCACTTT. Residues: CASRGGVTSPLHF. Full variable domain (remainder filled in from reference TRBV19 and TRBJ1-6): DGGITQSPKYLFRKEGQNVTLSCEQNLNHDAMYWYRQDPGQGLRLIYYSQIVNDFQKGDIAEGYSVSREKKESFPLTVTSAQKNPTAFYLCASRGGVTSPLHFGNGTRLTVT.

Written as DNA, the CDR3 is TGTGCCAGCAGCACCGGGACAGTCTACGAGCAGTACTTC. It translates to CASSTGTVYEQYF. The chain combines TRBV6-6 with TRBJ2-7, with 7 bases lining up with TRBD1. The CDR3 has 13 residues. The V and J ends lost 6 bases and 3 bases, in that order; junction bases with no gene match: 5. The germline V gene encodes CDR1 MNHNY and CDR2 SVGAGI (reference sequence).

The chain links TRBV19 to TRBJ1-3; a weak D match, TRBD1 (6 bases). The ends were cut back, 6 bases at V and 0 bases at J, with 12 bases in the middle. The CDR3 contains 15 residues. Germline-derived CDR1 and CDR2 are LNHDA and SQIVND (reference sequence). CDR3: CASRPDRFSGNTIYF. The CDR3 bases are TGTGCCAGTAGACCGGACAGATTCTCTGGAAACACCATATATTTT.

With regard to this clone: Other DNA sequences in the sample encode the same CDR3. The V and J genes are TRBV7-9 and TRBJ2-2; maybe TRBD1 (6 bases). With 5 bases removed from V and 4 bases from J, the gap between germline ends came to 8 bases. Germline V gives CDR1 SEHNR, CDR2 FQNEAQ (reference sequence). The CDR3 is 13 amino acids. CDR3 nucleotides: TGTGCCAGCAGCCCACAGGGCACCGGGGAGCTGTTTTTT. This translates into CASSPQGTGELFF.

This rearrangement joins TRBV28 to TRBJ1-5, with D perhaps matching TRBD1 (5 bases). The CDR3 runs 15 residues. The germline CDR1 and CDR2 sequences are MDHEN and SYDVKM. V was clipped by 7 bases and J by 0 bases, with 13 bases between them. The CDR3 here is CASKGDSYSNQPQHF. Here the CDR3 DNA reads TGTGCCAGCAAAGGAGACAGCTATAGCAATCAGCCCCAGCATTTT.

The chain couples TRBV10-1 to TRBJ1-1; 11 nucleotides agree with TRBD1. The CDR3 consists of 14 residues. From germline, CDR1 is WNHNN and CDR2 SYGVQD (reference sequence). The J segment lost 6 bases and the V segment lost 5 bases, leaving 5 bases of the junction unmatched. The CDR3 DNA reads TGCGCCAGCAGTCGGGGACAGGGGGTCTCTGAAGCTTTCTTT. This gives the protein CASSRGQGVSEAFF.